This T cell receptor beta chain appears in the sequencing data of a study of T cells after yellow fever vaccination. The study made its TCR cDNA through 5'RACE template switching. That step introduced a universal primer site along with UMIs. Via MiXCR, TCRdb re-called the 5' RACE reads, giving one row per CDR3 protein. The sample shows approximately 300,000 distinct CDR3 sequences, about 11% of them seen only once. At least ten counts were recorded for this clonotype. The antigen remains unidentified. V was cut by 6 bases and J by 3 bases, with 18 bases left in between. This CDR3 comprises 17 residues. Findings and limits, study-wide: Though it reached lower strength, the secondary response hit its peak faster, day 5 versus 15.

The receptor comes from a man younger than 30 who received the YFV17D yellow fever vaccine. The sample in question was CD4+ T cells sorted from PBMCs, obtained 45 days after the yellow fever booster vaccination. This chain joins TRBV12-3 or TRBV12-4 and TRBJ1-6; TRBD1 is a possible D gene (5 bases). The CDR3 loop is CASSHLGVSRYNSPLHF. The CDR3 DNA follows: TGTGCCAGCAGCCATTTGGGGGTCTCCCGCTATAATTCACCCCTCCACTTT.